A single sample gave rise to the 15 T cell receptor beta chains below, sequenced in a study of T cells in Graves' hyperthyroidism and ophthalmopathy. Using RNA transcripts as the source, TCR beta CDR3 regions were amplified. First-round RT-PCR of the TCR CDR3 relied on the HTBI primer set. One entry per CDR3 protein, called by TCRdb with MiXCR from the multiplex PCR reads. The top ten clones hold 3.8% of a sample with 600,000 or so distinct CDR3 sequences, roughly 17% of them seen once. The sample was blood. The receptors shown here come from a woman in her twenties or thirties with Graves' hyperthyroidism.

This clonotype was seen a few times. V gene TRBV6-1 combines with J gene TRBJ2-1; D could derive from TRBD1 or TRBD2 (5 bases each). CDR1 MNHNS and CDR2 SASEGT come from the germline V gene. V lost 5 bases to trimming and J lost 2 bases, with 10 bases between them. CDR3 length equals 14 residues. CDR3 in amino acids: CASSRDPAYNEQFF. As DNA, the CDR3 is TGTGCCAGCAGTAGGGACCCAGCCTACAATGAGCAGTTCTTC.

This clonotype was found a few times. This chain joins TRBV4-1 and TRBJ2-7; D uncertain. This CDR3 has 15 residues. Germline V CDR1 and CDR2: MGHRA, YSYEKL. The V end lost 0 bases, the J end lost 0 bases, and 9 bases lay between the germline ends. CDR3 DNA: TGCGCCAGCAGCCAAGATGACTCCCGCTCCTACGAGCAGTACTTC. Amino acids: CASSQDDSRSYEQYF.

This clonotype was counted at least ten times. The chain couples TRBV6-1 to TRBJ2-5; 7 bases line up with TRBD2. J gave up 4 bases and V 5 bases, and 7 bases lay outside the gene matches. The germline V gene has CDR1 MNHNS and CDR2 SASEGT. The CDR3 spans 14 residues. The CDR3 sequence: CASSSAGEGETQYF. DNA of the CDR3: TGTGCCAGCAGTAGCGCGGGAGAAGGAGAGACCCAGTACTTC.

Many counts were recorded for this clonotype. This sequence joins TRBV11-2 and TRBJ1-1; D gene ambiguous. Germline V lookup: CDR1 SGHAT, CDR2 FQNNGV. CDR3 length: 14 residues. The V end lost 1 base, the J end lost 4 bases, and 10 bases lay between the germline ends. The CDR3 DNA reads as TGTGCCAGCAGCTTAGGAGGGCAATTCACTGAAGCTTTCTTT. This gives the protein CASSLGGQFTEAFF.

This clonotype was recorded many times. This rearrangement joins TRBV20-1 to TRBJ2-1; 10 nucleotides align to TRBD2. J gave up 1 base and V 3 bases, and 3 bases lay outside the gene matches. This CDR3 is 15 amino acids long. Per the germline V gene, CDR1 is DFQATT and CDR2 is SNEGSKA (reference sequence). CDR3 protein: CSASLAGVSYNEQFF. CDR3 bases: TGCAGTGCTAGTCTAGCGGGAGTATCCTACAATGAGCAGTTCTTC.

The chain combines TRBV5-1 with TRBJ2-1; D unclear. Germline lookup yields CDR1 SGHRS and CDR2 YFSETQ. Trimming left V 2 bases short and J 7 bases short, with 13 bases between. There are 14 residues in the CDR3. CDR3 sequence (DNA): TGCGCCAGCAGCTTTACGGCCATGGGGAATGAGCAGTTCTTC. This codes for CASSFTAMGNEQFF.

This clonotype was observed at least ten times. This chain links TRBV11-2 with TRBJ2-7; unclear D gene. The germline CDR1 and CDR2 sequences are SGHAT and FQNNGV. V was cut by 1 base and J by 7 bases, with 14 bases left in between. CDR3 length equals 14 residues. In DNA, the CDR3 is TGTGCCAGCAGCTTAGTACTGGCGCCGCGGGAGCAGTACTTC. Translating gives CASSLVLAPREQYF.

J is TRBJ2-3 and V is TRBV4-2; D may be TRBD2 (5 bases). Germline assignment: CDR1 LGHNA and CDR2 YNFKEQ. V dropped 4 bases and J dropped 5 bases, with 22 bases sitting between them. This CDR3 spans 17 amino acids. CDR3 DNA sequence: TGTGCCAGCAGCCGCAACCCCGGGTCGGTGGCGGGAGATACGCAGTATTTT. Translating gives CASSRNPGSVAGDTQYF.

In its sample, this clonotype was seen a few times. V gene TRBV2 combines with J gene TRBJ2-3; D remains unclear. V was trimmed by 4 bases and J by 2 bases, leaving 10 bases between them. Germline V gives CDR1 SNHLY, CDR2 FYNNEI. The CDR3 covers 14 residues. CDR3 nucleotide sequence: TGTGCCAGCAGTGGTCTTAGAAACACAGATACGCAGTATTTT. Encoded protein: CASSGLRNTDTQYF. Using reference TRBV2 and TRBJ2-3 for the parts outside the CDR3, the full variable domain is EPEVTQTPSHQVTQMGQEVILRCVPISNHLYFYWYRQILGQKVEFLVSFYNNEISEKSEIFDDQFSVERPDGSNFTLKIRSTKLEDSAMYFCASSGLRNTDTQYFGPGTRLTVL.

This clonotype was detected ten times or more. V is TRBV7-2 and J is TRBJ2-5, with D unclear. The CDR3 runs 12 residues. Looked up from germline, CDR1 is SGHTA and CDR2 is FQGNSA. The V gene lost 5 bases and the J gene lost 0 bases, with 4 bases spanning the gap. CDR3 region: CASSRYQETQYF. The CDR3 DNA sequence: TGTGCCAGCAGCCGGTACCAAGAGACCCAGTACTTC.

This clonotype was recorded many times. This rearrangement joins TRBV28 to TRBJ1-4; D is unresolved. CDR1 MDHEN and CDR2 SYDVKM come from the germline V gene. This CDR3 region has 15 residues. The V end was cut by 3 bases, the J end by 0 bases, with 8 bases between. The CDR3 sequence is CASSFAGTTNEKLFF. The CDR3, as DNA: TGTGCCAGCAGTTTCGCGGGAACAACTAATGAAAAACTGTTTTTT.

This clonotype has ten or more counts. This chain links TRBV7-2 with TRBJ2-1; D is uncertain. From germline, CDR1 is SGHTA and CDR2 FQGNSA. The CDR3 has 14 residues. Trimming stripped 5 bases from V and 7 bases from J, with 15 bases between. CDR3 sequence reads: CASSQNALGNEQFF. CDR3 sequence (DNA): TGTGCCAGCAGCCAAAACGCTTTAGGTAATGAGCAGTTCTTC.

This clonotype was found many times. The CDR3 region is CASSEVVAGSTDTQYF. Here the CDR3 DNA reads TGTGCCAGCAGTGAGGTAGTAGCGGGATCCACAGATACGCAGTATTTT. The chain employs TRBV2 and TRBJ2-3, with 8 nucleotides matching TRBD2. The CDR3 runs to 16 residues. Germline CDR1 SNHLY, CDR2 FYNNEI. J lost 2 bases, V lost 3 bases, and 7 bases had no gene match.

The sample holds many counts of this clonotype. The chain carries TRBV28 and TRBJ2-7; 8 nucleotides align to TRBD1. V was clipped by 6 bases and J by 0 bases; unmatched bases: 7. The CDR3 spans 15 residues. The germline V gene encodes CDR1 MDHEN and CDR2 SYDVKM. CDR3 sequence reads: CASRATGAPSYEQYF. In nucleotides, the CDR3 is TGTGCCAGCAGAGCGACAGGGGCCCCCTCCTACGAGCAGTACTTC. The variable domain in full, completed from reference TRBV28 and TRBJ2-7, reads DVKVTQSSRYLVKRTGEKVFLECVQDMDHENMFWYRQDPGLGLRLIYFSYDVKMKEKGDIPEGYSVSREKKERFSLILESASTNQTSMYLCASRATGAPSYEQYFGPGTRLTVT.

Ten or more counts support this clonotype. The J gene is TRBJ2-2, the V gene TRBV28; 9 nucleotides match TRBD1. V shed 2 bases, J shed 9 bases, and the junction held 13 bases outside the gene matches. There are 17 residues in the CDR3. Germline CDR1 and CDR2: MDHEN and SYDVKM. CDR3 sequence (DNA): TGTGCCAGCAGTTTAAACAGGGGGCAAATACCTAACCGGGAGCTGTTTTTT. Translated, it gives CASSLNRGQIPNRELFF.